This is a list of T cell receptor beta chains from one sample in a study of T cell repertoires in cytomegalovirus infection. TCRdb re-analysed the reads in MiXCR, keeping a single row per CDR3 protein. The sample comprises some 77,000 distinct CDR3 sequences, 3% to 4.5% of which are singletons, and roughly 4.4% rests with the top ten. The sample comprised PBMCs. Source of these receptors: a human donor in good health (CMV status not recorded). Some clones in this sample may be carry-over from other donors' samples. Both conserved end residues are part of each CDR3. The D gene is left open where the match is weak. Size is stated as once, few, many or a size class.

TRBV28	many	.	TRBJ1-1	17	CASSLSFVRGRNTEAFF	TGTGCCAGCAGTTTGAGTTTCGTGCGGGGCAGGAACACTGAAGCTTTCTTT
TRBV5-1	many	.	TRBJ2-1	14	CASSLGQSGDEQFF	TGCGCCAGCAGCTTGGGACAATCCGGGGATGAGCAGTTCTTC
TRBV28	many	.	TRBJ2-7	12	CASSMSYYEQYF	TGTGCCAGCAGCATGTCCTACTACGAGCAGTACTTC
TRBV6-1	many	.	TRBJ1-1	13	CASSSPRETEAFF	TGTGCCAGCAGTTCCCCCCGAGAAACTGAAGCTTTCTTT
TRBV7-2	many	.	TRBJ1-2	15	CASSPHLGDNYGYTF	TGTGCCAGCAGCCCCCATTTGGGAGACAACTATGGCTACACCTTC
TRBV6-2/TRBV6-3	many	.	TRBJ1-1	13	CASSYSRYTEAFF	TGTGCCAGCAGTTACTCGCGCTACACTGAAGCTTTCTTT
TRBV5-6	many	TRBD2	TRBJ2-3	16	CASSLALAGGTDTQYF	TGTGCCAGCAGCTTGGCCCTAGCGGGGGGGACAGATACGCAGTATTTT
TRBV2	many	TRBD2	TRBJ2-7	15	CASSGISGSEAEQYF	TGTGCCAGCAGTGGAATTAGCGGGAGTGAAGCCGAGCAGTACTTC
TRBV7-8	many	.	TRBJ2-7	16	CASSPSSVSPLYEQYF	TGTGCCAGCAGTCCGAGTTCAGTCTCCCCCCTCTACGAGCAGTACTTC
TRBV4-2	many	.	TRBJ1-5	15	CASSQDFGGSQPQHF	TGTGCCAGCAGCCAAGATTTCGGGGGAAGTCAGCCCCAGCATTTT
TRBV7-9	many	.	TRBJ1-5	12	CASSLGLQPQHF	TGTGCCAGCAGCTTAGGCCTTCAGCCCCAGCATTTT
TRBV28	many	TRBD2	TRBJ2-5	12	CASRTSRETQYF	TGTGCCAGCAGGACTAGCCGGGAGACCCAGTACTTC
TRBV7-9	many	TRBD1	TRBJ2-7	17	CASSPGFRTGVSYEQYF	TGTGCCAGCAGCCCTGGGTTCAGAACAGGGGTATCCTACGAGCAGTACTTC
TRBV11-2	many	TRBD1	TRBJ2-6	17	CASSRDRGSSGANVLTF	TGTGCCAGCAGCCGGGACAGGGGAAGCTCTGGGGCCAACGTCCTGACTTTC
TRBV6-4	many	TRBD2	TRBJ2-1	15	CASRRLAGDVSEQFF	TGTGCCAGCCGCAGACTAGCGGGGGATGTCAGTGAGCAGTTCTTC
TRBV7-2	many	.	TRBJ1-1	13	CASSLDSNTEAFF	TGTGCCAGCAGCTTAGACAGTAACACTGAAGCTTTCTTT
TRBV2	many	.	TRBJ2-7	13	CASSRDLNYEQYF	TGTGCCAGCAGTCGGGATCTGAACTACGAGCAGTACTTC
TRBV28	many	.	TRBJ1-5	15	CASSPHKAGNQPQHF	TGTGCCAGCAGTCCACACAAGGCAGGGAATCAGCCCCAGCATTTT
TRBV24-1	many	.	TRBJ2-3	16	CATSDPATRDTDTQYF	TGTGCCACCAGTGATCCCGCCACCAGGGACACAGATACGCAGTATTTT
TRBV7-2	medium-sized	.	TRBJ1-5	14	CASAGRYSNQPQHF	TGTGCCAGTGCGGGGAGGTATAGCAATCAGCCCCAGCATTTT
TRBV20-1	many	.	TRBJ2-3	13	CSARDPRTDTQYF	TGCAGTGCTAGAGATCCTAGAACAGATACGCAGTATTTT
TRBV19	many	TRBD1	TRBJ1-1	15	CASSFRQGTYTEAFF	TGTGCCAGTAGTTTCCGACAGGGAACGTACACTGAAGCTTTCTTT
TRBV7-2	many	TRBD1	TRBJ1-2	15	CASSTYGQEVYGYTF	TGTGCCAGCAGCACCTATGGACAGGAAGTCTATGGCTACACCTTC
TRBV19	many	TRBD1	TRBJ1-5	15	CASSTGTGGGQPQHF	TGTGCCAGTAGTACCGGGACAGGGGGCGGTCAGCCCCAGCATTTT
TRBV20-1	many	.	TRBJ2-5	16	CSVVGLTGWSQETQYF	TGCAGTGTGGTGGGGTTGACAGGCTGGAGCCAAGAGACCCAGTACTTC
TRBV6-2/TRBV6-3	many	.	TRBJ1-1	12	CASSYRETEAFF	TGTGCCAGCAGTTATCGGGAAACTGAAGCTTTCTTT
TRBV4-1	many	TRBD2	TRBJ2-7	14	CASSQAREGYEQYF	TGCGCCAGCAGCCAAGCTAGGGAGGGGTACGAGCAGTACTTC
TRBV7-2	many	.	TRBJ1-1	17	CASSPQRPWGFNTEAFF	TGTGCCAGCAGCCCCCAACGTCCTTGGGGGTTTAACACTGAAGCTTTCTTT
TRBV9	many	.	TRBJ1-6	15	CASSGTGLANSPLHF	TGTGCCAGCAGCGGTACGGGGTTAGCTAATTCACCCCTCCACTTT
TRBV6-1	many	.	TRBJ1-1	14	CASRGIGQNTEAFF	TGTGCCAGCAGGGGTATTGGCCAAAACACTGAAGCTTTCTTT
TRBV5-1	many	.	TRBJ1-1	15	CASSLVGGQNTEAFF	TGCGCCAGCAGCTTGGTGGGGGGGCAAAACACTGAAGCTTTCTTT
TRBV28	many	.	TRBJ2-7	17	CASSPGGGGGGYHEQYF	TGTGCCAGCAGCCCGGGCGGTGGGGGGGGGGGCTACCACGAGCAGTACTTC
TRBV7-2	many	.	TRBJ2-3	12	CASRLGADTQYF	TGTGCCAGCAGGCTAGGAGCTGATACGCAGTATTTT
TRBV6-2/TRBV6-3	many	.	TRBJ2-7	13	CASSLGRASEQYF	TGTGCCAGCAGTCTTGGCAGGGCGAGCGAGCAGTACTTC
TRBV10-3	many	.	TRBJ2-5	13	CAISDGLQETQYF	TGTGCCATCAGTGATGGTCTCCAAGAGACCCAGTACTTC
TRBV7-2	many	.	TRBJ2-7	14	CASSLGAGYYEQYF	TGTGCCAGCAGCTTAGGGGCGGGGTACTACGAGCAGTACTTC